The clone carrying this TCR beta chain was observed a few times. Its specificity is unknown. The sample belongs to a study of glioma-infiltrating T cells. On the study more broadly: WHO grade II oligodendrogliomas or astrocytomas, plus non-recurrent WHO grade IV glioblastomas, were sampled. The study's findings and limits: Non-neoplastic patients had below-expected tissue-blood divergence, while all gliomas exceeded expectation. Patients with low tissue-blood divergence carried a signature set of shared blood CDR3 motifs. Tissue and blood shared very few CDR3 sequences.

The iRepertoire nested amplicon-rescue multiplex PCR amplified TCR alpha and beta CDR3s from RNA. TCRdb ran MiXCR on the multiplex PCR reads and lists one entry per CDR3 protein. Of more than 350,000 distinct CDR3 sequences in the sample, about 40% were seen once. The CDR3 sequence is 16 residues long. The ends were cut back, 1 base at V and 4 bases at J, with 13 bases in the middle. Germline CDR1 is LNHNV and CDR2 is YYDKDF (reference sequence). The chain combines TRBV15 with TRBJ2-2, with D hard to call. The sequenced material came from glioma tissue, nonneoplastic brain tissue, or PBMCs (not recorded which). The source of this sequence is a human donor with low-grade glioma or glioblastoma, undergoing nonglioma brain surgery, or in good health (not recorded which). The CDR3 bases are TGTGCCACCAGCAGAGGCCGGGCCCAGTCCACCGGGGAGCTGTTTTTT. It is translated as CATSRGRAQSTGELFF.